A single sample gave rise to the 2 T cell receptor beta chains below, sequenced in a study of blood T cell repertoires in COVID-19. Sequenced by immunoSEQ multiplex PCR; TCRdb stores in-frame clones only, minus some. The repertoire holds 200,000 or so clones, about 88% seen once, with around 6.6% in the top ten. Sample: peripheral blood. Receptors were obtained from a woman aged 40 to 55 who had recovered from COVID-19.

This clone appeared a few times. CDR3 in amino acids: CASSPGGLAGGYEQYF. The DNA of the CDR3 is TGTGCCAGCTCACCAGGCGGGCTAGCGGGAGGCTACGAGCAGTACTTC. The chain joins TRBV18 to TRBJ2-7; TRBD2 matches at 11 bases. CDR1 is KGHSH, CDR2 LQKENI, per germline. Trimming took 2 bases from V and 3 from J; bases not matched to a gene: 6. This CDR3 is 16 amino acids long. The full variable domain, rest sourced from reference TRBV18 and TRBJ2-7, is NAGVMQNPRHLVRRRGQEARLRCSPMKGHSHVYWYRQLPEEGLKFMVYLQKENIIDESGMPKERFSAEFPKEGPSILRIQQVVRGDSAAYFCASSPGGLAGGYEQYFGPGTRLTVT.

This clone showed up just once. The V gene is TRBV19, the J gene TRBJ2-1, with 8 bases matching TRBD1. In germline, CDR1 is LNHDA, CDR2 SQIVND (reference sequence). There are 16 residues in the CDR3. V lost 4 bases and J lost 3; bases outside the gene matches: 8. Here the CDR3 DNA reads TGTGCCAGTAGTAAACTGACAGGGGCGAACTACAATGAGCAGTTCTTC. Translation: CASSKLTGANYNEQFF.